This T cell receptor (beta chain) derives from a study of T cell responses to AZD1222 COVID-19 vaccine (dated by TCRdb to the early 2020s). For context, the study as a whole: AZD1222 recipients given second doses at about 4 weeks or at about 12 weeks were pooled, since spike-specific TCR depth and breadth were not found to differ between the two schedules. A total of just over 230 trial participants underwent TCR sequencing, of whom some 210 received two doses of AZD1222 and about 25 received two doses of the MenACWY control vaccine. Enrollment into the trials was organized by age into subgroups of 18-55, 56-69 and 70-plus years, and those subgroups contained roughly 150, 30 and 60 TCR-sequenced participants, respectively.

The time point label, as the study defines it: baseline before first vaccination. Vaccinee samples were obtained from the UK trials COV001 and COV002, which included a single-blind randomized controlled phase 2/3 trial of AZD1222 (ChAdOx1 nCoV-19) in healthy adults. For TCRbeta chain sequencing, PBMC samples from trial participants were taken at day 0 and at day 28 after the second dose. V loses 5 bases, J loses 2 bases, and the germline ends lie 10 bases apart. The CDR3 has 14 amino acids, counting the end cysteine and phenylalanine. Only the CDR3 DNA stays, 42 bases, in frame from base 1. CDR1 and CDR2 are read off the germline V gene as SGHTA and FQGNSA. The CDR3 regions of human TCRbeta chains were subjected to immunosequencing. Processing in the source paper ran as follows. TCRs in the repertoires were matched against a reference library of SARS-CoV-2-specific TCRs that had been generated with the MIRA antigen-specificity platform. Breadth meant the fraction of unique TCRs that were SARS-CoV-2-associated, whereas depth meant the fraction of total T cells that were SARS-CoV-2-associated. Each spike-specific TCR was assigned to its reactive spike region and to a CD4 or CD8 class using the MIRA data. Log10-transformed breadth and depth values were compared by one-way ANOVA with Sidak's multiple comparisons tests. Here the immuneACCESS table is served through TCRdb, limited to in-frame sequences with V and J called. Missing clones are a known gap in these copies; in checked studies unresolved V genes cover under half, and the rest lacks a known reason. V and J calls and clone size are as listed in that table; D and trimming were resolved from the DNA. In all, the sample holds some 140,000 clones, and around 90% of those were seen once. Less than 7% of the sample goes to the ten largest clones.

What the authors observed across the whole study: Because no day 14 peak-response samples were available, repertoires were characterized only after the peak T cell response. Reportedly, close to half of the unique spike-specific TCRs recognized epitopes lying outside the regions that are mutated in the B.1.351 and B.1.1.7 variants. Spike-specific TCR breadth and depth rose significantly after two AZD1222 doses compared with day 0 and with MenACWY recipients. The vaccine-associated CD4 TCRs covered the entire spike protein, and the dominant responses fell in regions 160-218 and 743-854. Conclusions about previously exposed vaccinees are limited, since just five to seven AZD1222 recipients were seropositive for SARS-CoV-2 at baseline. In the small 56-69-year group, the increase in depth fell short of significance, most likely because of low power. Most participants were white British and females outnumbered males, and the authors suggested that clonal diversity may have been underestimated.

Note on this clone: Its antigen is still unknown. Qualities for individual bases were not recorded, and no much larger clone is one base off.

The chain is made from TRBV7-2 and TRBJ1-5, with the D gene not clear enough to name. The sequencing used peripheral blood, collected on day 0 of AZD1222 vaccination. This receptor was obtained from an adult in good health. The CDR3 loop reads CASSLRGGNQPQHF. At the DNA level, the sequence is TGTGCCAGCAGCCTCAGAGGAGGCAATCAGCCCCAGCATTTT.